This TCR beta chain was sequenced for a study of T cell changes during pregnancy in multiple sclerosis. The CDR3 spans 18 residues. Germline V gene data show CDR1 as MGHRA and CDR2 as YSYEKL. After removal of 0 bases from V and 7 bases from J, the junction contained 13 bases not matched to a gene. Generated by immunoSEQ multiplex PCR, the TCRdb table keeps only in-frame clones and is missing some. The sample contains just under 65,000 clones, 96% of which appear only once. The chain has TRBV4-1 and TRBJ2-5, with 11 positions matching TRBD2. Specimen: CD8+ T cells from peripheral blood mononuclear cells, collected after pregnancy. The receptor was derived from a female donor with multiple sclerosis, enrolled in a pregnancy study. The CDR3 coding sequence is TGCGCCAGCAGCCAAGAACCGACTAGCGGGGCCGGAAGGGGGACCCAGTACTTC. Translated: CASSQEPTSGAGRGTQYF.